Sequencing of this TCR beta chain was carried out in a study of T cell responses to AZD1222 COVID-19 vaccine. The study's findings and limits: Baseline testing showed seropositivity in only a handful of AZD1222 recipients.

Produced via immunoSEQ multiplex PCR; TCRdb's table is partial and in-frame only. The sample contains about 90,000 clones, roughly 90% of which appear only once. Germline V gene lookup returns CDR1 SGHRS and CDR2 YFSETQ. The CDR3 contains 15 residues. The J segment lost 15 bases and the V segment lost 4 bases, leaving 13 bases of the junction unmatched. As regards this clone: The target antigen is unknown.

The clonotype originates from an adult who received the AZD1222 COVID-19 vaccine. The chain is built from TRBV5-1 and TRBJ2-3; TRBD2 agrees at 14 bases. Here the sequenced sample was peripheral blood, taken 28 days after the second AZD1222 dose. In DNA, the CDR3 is TGCGCCAGCAGCCCCGGACTAGCGGGAGGCCTGGGCCTTTATTTT. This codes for CASSPGLAGGLGLYF.